The source of this T cell receptor (beta chain) is a study of T cell responses to AZD1222 COVID-19 vaccine. General study findings and limits: Spike as a whole was targeted by vaccine-associated CD4 TCRs, dominant at 160-218 and 743-854.

Germline assignment: CDR1 MNHEY and CDR2 SMNVEV (reference sequence). After removal of 5 bases from V and 8 bases from J, the junction contained 6 bases not matched to a gene. This CDR3 has 13 residues. It was second doses at about 4 or about 12 weeks that were pooled. Note on this clone: Its antigen is unidentified.

The protocol was immunoSEQ multiplex PCR, while the TCRdb copy is restricted to in-frame clones and leaves out a portion. Of about 130,000 clones listed, 89% are singletons. The chain has TRBV27 and TRBJ1-1; 9 bases line up with TRBD1. Sequencing used peripheral blood, obtained 28 days after the second AZD1222 dose. The receptor's source is an adult who received the AZD1222 COVID-19 vaccine. The DNA of the CDR3 is TGTGCCAGCAGTGAGGGACAGGGCAGGGAAGCTTTCTTT. It codes for CASSEGQGREAFF.